This T cell receptor beta chain is drawn from a study of T-cell reconstitution after alpha-beta-depleted transplantation in children. Broader study findings: Where some patients showed high TCRbeta diversity at day 60, it came from recipient T cells and thymic progenitors that had survived.

Germline trimming cut 8 bases from V and 3 bases from J; bases unmatched to any gene: 13. Looked up from germline, CDR1 is DFQATT and CDR2 is SNEGSKA (reference sequence). The CDR3 is 17 amino acids. Unique molecular identifiers tagged the TCRbeta library. TCRdb used MiXCR to reprocess the PCR reads, holding one entry per CDR3 protein. The sample consists of a few hundred thousand distinct CDR3 sequences, roughly 10% of them appearing once. This clonotype was observed at least ten times. Its specificity is not known. The rearrangement links TRBV20-1 to TRBJ2-3, with 14 bases matching TRBD2. The TCR originated in a male patient aged 2-10 years who had a stem cell transplant for chronic granulomatous disease, so the T cells may come from the graft donor. Sequenced here: peripheral blood, sampled 180 days after TCRalphabeta/CD19-depleted stem cell transplant. The CDR3 region is CSRLAGGALLGTDTQYF. The CDR3 DNA sequence: TGCAGTAGACTAGCGGGGGGGGCCCTCTTAGGGACAGATACGCAGTATTTT.